This T cell receptor beta chain was obtained from a study of blood T cells in healthy people across ages. Peripheral blood samples of 9.5 to 10 milliliters were drawn from each donor. V lost 7 bases, J lost 7 bases, and 7 bases stayed unmatched. The CDR3 is made up of 12 amino acids. Germline CDR1 and CDR2: DFQATT and SNEGSKA (reference sequence). A second PCR, run for about 6 to 11 cycles, used a sample-barcoded 5' primer plus a J-beta primer mix. Tags on each cDNA molecule came from a template-switch adaptor with 12 random nucleotides. TCRdb used MiXCR to reprocess the 5' RACE reads, holding one entry per CDR3 protein. The table lists around 800,000 distinct CDR3 sequences, 46% of them singletons. Remarks on this clonotype: The antigen is not known.

Study-level results: A roughly linear fall in TCR beta diversity per million T cells was seen with increasing age.

The sample was blood. This chain connects TRBV20-1 to TRBJ1-1, with TRBD1 identical over 9 bases. The receptor was isolated from an elderly man in good health. The CDR3 protein is CSVRDRAIEAFF. DNA of the CDR3: TGCAGTGTTCGGGACAGGGCTATTGAAGCTTTCTTT.